This T cell receptor beta chain is drawn from a study of cytomegalovirus exposure and HLA in healthy donors. Study as a whole: Membership in the Caucasian-associated ancestry cluster was found for 81% of approximately 380 genotyped donors.

PCR amplification relied on 60 Vbeta primers (plus 13 Jbeta primers). The repertoire was sequenced with immunoSEQ multiplex PCR; TCRdb's copy has only in-frame clones and lacks some. The sample yields about 160,000 clones, approximately 78% seen once. About this clone itself: What it binds is unknown.

General study points: Among TCR beta chains of equal frequency, HLA-associated ones were more clonally expanded in a later analysis. Both high specificity and high sensitivity reportedly marked the classifier's diagnosis of cytomegalovirus status.

This CDR3 contains 15 residues. J was trimmed by 3 bases and V by 4 bases; bases with no gene match: 8. The germline CDR1 and CDR2 sequences are SGHRS and YFSETQ. Material for sequencing was PBMCs. This clonotype was obtained from a girl aged 2 to 10 in good health and CMV-seropositive. The genes are TRBV5-1 and TRBJ1-1; TRBD1 agrees at 8 bases. CDR3 DNA: TGCGCCAGCAGCACCTTGACAGGGGAGGACACTGAAGCTTTCTTT. Translated, it gives CASSTLTGEDTEAFF. Full variable domain (remainder filled in from reference TRBV5-1 and TRBJ1-1): KAGVTQTPRYLIKTRGQQVTLSCSPISGHRSVSWYQQTPGQGLQFLFEYFSETQRNKGNFPGRFSGRQFSNSRSEMNVSTLELGDSALYLCASSTLTGEDTEAFFGQGTRLTVV.